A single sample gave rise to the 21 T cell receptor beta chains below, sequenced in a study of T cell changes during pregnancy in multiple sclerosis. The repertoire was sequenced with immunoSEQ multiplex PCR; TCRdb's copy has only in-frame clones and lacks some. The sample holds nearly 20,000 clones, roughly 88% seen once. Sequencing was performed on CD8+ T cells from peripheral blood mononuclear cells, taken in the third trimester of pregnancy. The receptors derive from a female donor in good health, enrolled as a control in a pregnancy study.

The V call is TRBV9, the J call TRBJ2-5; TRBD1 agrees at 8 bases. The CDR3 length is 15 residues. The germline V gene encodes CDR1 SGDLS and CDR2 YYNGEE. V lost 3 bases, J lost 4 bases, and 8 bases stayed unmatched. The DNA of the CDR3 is TGTGCCAGCAGCGGACCCGGACAGGGAGGAGAGACCCAGTACTTC. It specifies CASSGPGQGGETQYF.

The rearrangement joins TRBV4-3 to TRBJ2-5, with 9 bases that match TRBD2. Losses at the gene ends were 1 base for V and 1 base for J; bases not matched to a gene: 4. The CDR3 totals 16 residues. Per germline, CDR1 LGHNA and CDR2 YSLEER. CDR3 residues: CASSQGTSESQETQYF. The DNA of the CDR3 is TGCGCCAGCAGCCAAGGGACTAGCGAGTCCCAAGAGACCCAGTACTTC.

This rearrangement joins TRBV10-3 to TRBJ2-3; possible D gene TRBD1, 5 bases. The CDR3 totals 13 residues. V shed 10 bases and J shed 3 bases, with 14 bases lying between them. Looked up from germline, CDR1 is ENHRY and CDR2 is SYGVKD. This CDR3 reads CATEQGRTDTQYF. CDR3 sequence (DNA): TGTGCCACCGAGCAGGGAAGGACAGATACGCAGTATTTT.

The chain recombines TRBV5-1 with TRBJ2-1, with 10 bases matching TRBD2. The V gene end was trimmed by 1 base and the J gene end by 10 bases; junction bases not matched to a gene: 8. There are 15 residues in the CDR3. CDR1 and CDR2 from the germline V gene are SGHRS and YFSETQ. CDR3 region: CASSLTSGAGGEQFF. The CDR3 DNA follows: TGCGCCAGCAGCTTGACTAGCGGGGCCGGGGGGGAGCAGTTCTTC. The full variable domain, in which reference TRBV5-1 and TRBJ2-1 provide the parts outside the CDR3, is KAGVTQTPRYLIKTRGQQVTLSCSPISGHRSVSWYQQTPGQGLQFLFEYFSETQRNKGNFPGRFSGRQFSNSRSEMNVSTLELGDSALYLCASSLTSGAGGEQFFGPGTRLTVL.

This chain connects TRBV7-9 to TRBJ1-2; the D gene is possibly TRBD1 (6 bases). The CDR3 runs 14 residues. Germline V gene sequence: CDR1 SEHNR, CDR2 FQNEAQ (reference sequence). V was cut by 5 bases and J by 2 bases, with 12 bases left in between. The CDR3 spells CASSEDSQNYGYTF. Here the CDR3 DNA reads TGTGCCAGCAGCGAGGACAGTCAGAACTATGGCTACACCTTC.

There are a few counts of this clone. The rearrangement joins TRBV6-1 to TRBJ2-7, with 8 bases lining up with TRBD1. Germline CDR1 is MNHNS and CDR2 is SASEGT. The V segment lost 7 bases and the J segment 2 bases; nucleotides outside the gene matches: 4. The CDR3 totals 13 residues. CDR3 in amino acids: CASTHRGAYEQYF. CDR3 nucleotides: TGTGCCAGCACCCACAGGGGGGCCTACGAGCAGTACTTC.

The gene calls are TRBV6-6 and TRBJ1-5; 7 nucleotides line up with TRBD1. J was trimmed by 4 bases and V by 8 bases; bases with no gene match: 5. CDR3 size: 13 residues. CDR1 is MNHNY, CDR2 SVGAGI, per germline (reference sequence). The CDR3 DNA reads TGTGCCAGCGTGACAGGGTGGAATCAGCCCCAGCATTTT. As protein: CASVTGWNQPQHF.

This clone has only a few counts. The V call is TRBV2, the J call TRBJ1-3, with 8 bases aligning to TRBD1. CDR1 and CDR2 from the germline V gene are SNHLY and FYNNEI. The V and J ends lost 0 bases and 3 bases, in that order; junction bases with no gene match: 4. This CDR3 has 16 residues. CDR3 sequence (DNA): TGTGCCAGCAGTGAAGCGGGGGGACAGGTTGGAAACACCATATATTTT. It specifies CASSEAGGQVGNTIYF. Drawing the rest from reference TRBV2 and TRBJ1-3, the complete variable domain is EPEVTQTPSHQVTQMGQEVILRCVPISNHLYFYWYRQILGQKVEFLVSFYNNEISEKSEIFDDQFSVERPDGSNFTLKIRSTKLEDSAMYFCASSEAGGQVGNTIYFGEGSWLTVV.

In DNA form, the CDR3 reads TGTGCCAGTAGTAGCGGGGTCGGGACAGCGGATGGCTACACCTTC. It specifies CASSSGVGTADGYTF. The V gene is TRBV19, the J gene TRBJ1-2, with 7 positions matching TRBD1. Germline CDR1 is LNHDA and CDR2 is SQIVND (reference sequence). CDR3 length: 15 amino acids. The J segment lost 6 bases and the V segment lost 4 bases, leaving 11 bases of the junction unmatched. Full variable domain (outside the CDR3, taken from reference TRBV19 and TRBJ1-2): DGGITQSPKYLFRKEGQNVTLSCEQNLNHDAMYWYRQDPGQGLRLIYYSQIVNDFQKGDIAEGYSVSREKKESFPLTVTSAQKNPTAFYLCASSSGVGTADGYTFGSGTRLTVV.

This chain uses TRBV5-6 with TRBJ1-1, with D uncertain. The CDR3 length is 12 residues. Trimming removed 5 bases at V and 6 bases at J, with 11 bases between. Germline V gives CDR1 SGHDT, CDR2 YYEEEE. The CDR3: CASSSESPEAFF. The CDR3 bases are TGTGCCAGCAGTTCTGAAAGCCCTGAAGCTTTCTTT.

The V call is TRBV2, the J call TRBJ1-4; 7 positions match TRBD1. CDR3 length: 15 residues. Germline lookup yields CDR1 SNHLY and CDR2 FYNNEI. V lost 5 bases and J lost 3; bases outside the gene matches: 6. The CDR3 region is CASSTPGTANEKLFF. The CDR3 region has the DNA TGTGCCAGCAGTACCCCCGGGACAGCTAATGAAAAACTGTTTTTT.

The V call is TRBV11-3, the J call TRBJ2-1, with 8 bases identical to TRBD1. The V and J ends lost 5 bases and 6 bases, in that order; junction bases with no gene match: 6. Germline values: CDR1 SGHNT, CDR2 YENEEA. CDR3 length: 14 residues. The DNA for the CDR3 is TGTGCCAGCAGCGGCCGGACAGGGACCAATGAGCAGTTCTTC. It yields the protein CASSGRTGTNEQFF.

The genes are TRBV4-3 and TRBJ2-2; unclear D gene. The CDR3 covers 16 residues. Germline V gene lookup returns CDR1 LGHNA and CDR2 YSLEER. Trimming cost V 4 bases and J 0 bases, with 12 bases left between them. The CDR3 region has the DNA TGCGCCAGCAGCCGCTCTAACGAACCGAACACCGGGGAGCTGTTTTTT. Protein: CASSRSNEPNTGELFF.

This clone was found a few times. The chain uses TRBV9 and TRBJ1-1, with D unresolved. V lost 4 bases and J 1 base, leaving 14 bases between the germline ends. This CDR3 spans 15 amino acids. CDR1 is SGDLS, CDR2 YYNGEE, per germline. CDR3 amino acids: CASSPSSTGNTEAFF. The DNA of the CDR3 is TGTGCCAGCAGCCCCAGCTCTACGGGGAACACTGAAGCTTTCTTT.

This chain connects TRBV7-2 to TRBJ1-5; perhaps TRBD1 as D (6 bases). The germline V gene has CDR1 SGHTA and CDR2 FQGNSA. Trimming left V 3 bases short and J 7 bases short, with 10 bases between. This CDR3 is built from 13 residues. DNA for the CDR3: TGTGCCAGCAGCTTCACAGGGTTACAGCCCCAGCATTTT. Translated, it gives CASSFTGLQPQHF.

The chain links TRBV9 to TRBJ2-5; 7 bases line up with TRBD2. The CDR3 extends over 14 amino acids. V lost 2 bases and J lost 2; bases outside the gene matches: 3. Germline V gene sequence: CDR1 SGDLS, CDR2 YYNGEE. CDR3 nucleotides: TGTGCCAGCAGCGTTGGGGAGGGGCAAGAGACCCAGTACTTC. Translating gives CASSVGEGQETQYF. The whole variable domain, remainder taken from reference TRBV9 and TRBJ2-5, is DSGVTQTPKHLITATGQRVTLRCSPRSGDLSVYWYQQSLDQGLQFLIQYYNGEERAKGNILERFSAQQFPDLHSELNLSSLELGDSALYFCASSVGEGQETQYFGPGTRLLVL.

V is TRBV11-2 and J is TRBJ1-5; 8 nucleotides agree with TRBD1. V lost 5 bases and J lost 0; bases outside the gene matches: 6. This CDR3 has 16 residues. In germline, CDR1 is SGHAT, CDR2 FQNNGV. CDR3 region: CASSQGAGASNQPQHF. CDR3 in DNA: TGTGCCAGCAGCCAGGGGGCAGGGGCTAGCAATCAGCCCCAGCATTTT.

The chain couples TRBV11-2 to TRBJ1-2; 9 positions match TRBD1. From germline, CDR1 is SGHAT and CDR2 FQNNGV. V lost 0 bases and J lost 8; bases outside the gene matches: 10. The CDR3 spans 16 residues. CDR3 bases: TGTGCCAGCAGCTTAGAGCATCCGGGACAGGGCTTCGGCTACACCTTC. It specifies CASSLEHPGQGFGYTF.

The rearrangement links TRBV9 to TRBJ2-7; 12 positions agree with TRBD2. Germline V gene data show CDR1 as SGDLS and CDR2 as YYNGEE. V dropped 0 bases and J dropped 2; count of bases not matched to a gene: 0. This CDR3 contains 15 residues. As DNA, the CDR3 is TGTGCCAGCAGCGTAGGGACTAGCGGGACCTACGAGCAGTACTTC. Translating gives CASSVGTSGTYEQYF.

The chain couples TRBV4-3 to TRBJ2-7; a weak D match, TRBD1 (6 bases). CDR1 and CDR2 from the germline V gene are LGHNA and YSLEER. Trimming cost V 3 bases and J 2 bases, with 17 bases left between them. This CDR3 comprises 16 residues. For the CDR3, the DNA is TGCGCCAGCAGCCAGACTACCGGGACACTTACCTACGAGCAGTACTTC. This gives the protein CASSQTTGTLTYEQYF.

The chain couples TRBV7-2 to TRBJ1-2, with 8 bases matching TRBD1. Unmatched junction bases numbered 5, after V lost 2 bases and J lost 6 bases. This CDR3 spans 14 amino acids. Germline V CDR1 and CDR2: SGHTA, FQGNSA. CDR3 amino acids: CASSLTPGQDGYTF. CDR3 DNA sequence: TGTGCCAGCAGCTTAACTCCGGGACAGGATGGCTACACCTTC.